The 26 T cell receptor beta chains given below trace back to one sample, sequenced in a study of cytomegalovirus exposure and HLA in healthy donors. The primer mix had 60 Vbeta and 13 Jbeta primers. Generated by immunoSEQ multiplex PCR, the TCRdb table keeps only in-frame clones and is missing some. The sample includes 93,000 or so clones, approximately 66% seen only once; the top ten take around 3.5%. Sequenced sample: PBMCs. These receptors were collected from a woman aged 50 to 60 in good health and CMV-seronegative.

This clone has more than one count but fewer than ten. V usage is TRBV4-3 and J usage is TRBJ2-2; 8 positions agree with TRBD1. Germline loops: CDR1 LGHNA, CDR2 YSLEER. CDR3 length: 18 amino acids. The junction had 11 bases not matched to a gene; V was cut back by 2 bases and J by 3 bases. CDR3 region: CASSQLRDRLYDTGELFF. CDR3 in DNA: TGCGCCAGCAGCCAACTCCGGGACAGGCTTTATGACACCGGGGAGCTGTTTTTT.

This CDR3 reads CASSLDRDREAFF. In nucleotides, the CDR3 is TGTGCCAGCAGCTTAGACAGGGACAGAGAAGCTTTCTTT. The rearrangement links TRBV11-3 to TRBJ1-1; 7 bases are a match to TRBD1. The germline V gene encodes CDR1 SGHNT and CDR2 YENEEA. There are 13 residues in the CDR3. Trimming at V came to 0 bases and at J to 8 bases, leaving 3 bases not matched to a gene.

This chain joins TRBV5-1 and TRBJ1-4; D is perhaps TRBD1 (6 bases). The germline V gene has CDR1 SGHRS and CDR2 YFSETQ. The CDR3 covers 16 residues. Trimming removed 1 base at V and 7 bases at J, with 17 bases between. The CDR3 region has the DNA TGCGCCAGCAGCTTGCAGGGGCGGGAGTTCGGTGAAAAACTGTTTTTT. Amino acids: CASSLQGREFGEKLFF.

The chain has TRBV5-4 and TRBJ2-5; TRBD2 matches 10 bases. This CDR3 spans 13 amino acids. Germline V lookup: CDR1 SGHNT, CDR2 YYREEE (reference sequence). V lost 4 bases to trimming and J lost 7 bases; unmatched junction nucleotides: 4. The CDR3 nucleotides are TGTGCCAGCAGCATGAGCGGGGGGGTGACCCAGTACTTC. This gives the protein CASSMSGGVTQYF. Using reference TRBV5-4 and TRBJ2-5 for the parts outside the CDR3, the full variable domain is ETGVTQSPTHLIKTRGQQVTLRCSSQSGHNTVSWYQQALGQGPQFIFQYYREEENGRGNFPPRFSGLQFPNYSSELNVNALELDDSALYLCASSMSGGVTQYFGPGTRLLVL.

This chain joins TRBV5-1 and TRBJ2-5; 9 positions agree with TRBD2. Germline V gene sequence: CDR1 SGHRS, CDR2 YFSETQ. The CDR3 length is 15 residues. The trim removed 4 bases at V and 5 bases at J, leaving 9 bases unmatched. The DNA for the CDR3 is TGCGCCAGCAGCCAAGGGGCGGGGGGGCCGGAGACCCAGTACTTC. Translating gives CASSQGAGGPETQYF.

This clone appeared a few times. The chain recombines TRBV12-5 with TRBJ1-1; D is ambiguous. Germline V gives CDR1 LGHNT, CDR2 FRNRAP. V was clipped by 3 bases and J by 2 bases, with 10 bases between them. The CDR3 extends over 14 amino acids. CDR3 nucleotides: TGTGCTAGTGGTTTCGGGGTGGGAAACACTGAAGCTTTCTTT. It is translated as CASGFGVGNTEAFF. Complete variable domain (other parts from reference TRBV12-5 and TRBJ1-1): DARVTQTPRHKVTEMGQEVTMRCQPILGHNTVFWYRQTMMQGLELLAYFRNRAPLDDSGMPKDRFSAEMPDATLATLKIQPSEPRDSAVYFCASGFGVGNTEAFFGQGTRLTVV.

The J gene is TRBJ2-7, the V gene TRBV14; possibly TRBD2 for D (5 bases). Trimming cost V 0 bases and J 6 bases, with 18 bases left between them. The germline V gene has CDR1 SGHDN and CDR2 FVKESK. This CDR3 contains 16 residues. Here the CDR3 DNA reads TGTGCCAGCAGCCAAGATTTTCGACGGGGTGTCGCCGAGCAGTACTTC. It is translated as CASSQDFRRGVAEQYF.

Of note for this clone: Other DNA sequences within the sample encode an identical CDR3. The gene calls are TRBV27 and TRBJ2-5; D is possibly TRBD1 (6 bases). The germline gives CDR1 MNHEY, CDR2 SMNVEV (reference sequence). The V and J ends lost 1 base and 4 bases respectively, with 13 bases between them. The CDR3 sequence is 15 residues long. The CDR3 DNA reads TGTGCCAGCAGTTTATTCCCCCAGGGGAGAGAGACCCAGTACTTC. Amino acid sequence: CASSLFPQGRETQYF.

V is TRBV4-2 and J is TRBJ2-2; D might be TRBD2 (6 bases). Trimming removed 0 bases at V and 1 base at J, with 12 bases between. Per the germline V gene, CDR1 is LGHNA and CDR2 is YNFKEQ. This CDR3 has 17 residues. This CDR3 reads CASSQDFRGRNTGELFF. In nucleotides, the CDR3 is TGTGCCAGCAGCCAAGATTTTCGGGGGAGGAACACCGGGGAGCTGTTTTTT.

CDR3 protein: CASSLDPGLADTSYEQYF. The CDR3 nucleotides read TGTGCCAGCAGCTTAGACCCCGGACTAGCGGATACTTCCTACGAGCAGTACTTC. This rearrangement joins TRBV7-9 to TRBJ2-7, with 10 bases aligning to TRBD2. Unmatched junction bases numbered 10, after V lost 1 base and J lost 1 base. In germline, CDR1 is SEHNR, CDR2 FQNEAQ (reference sequence). CDR3 size: 18 residues.

The V call is TRBV6-4, the J call TRBJ2-1; 12 nucleotides match TRBD1. CDR3 size: 14 residues. Germline loops: CDR1 MRHNA, CDR2 SNTAGT. V trimming: 6 bases; J trimming: 10 bases; junction bases outside the gene matches: 7. The CDR3 region is CASRSGQGANEQFF. The CDR3 DNA is TGTGCCAGCAGATCGGGACAGGGGGCTAACGAGCAGTTCTTC.

The CDR3 region has the DNA TGTGCCAGTTTGAACAGGTTATTTGGAAACACCATATATTTT. Translated: CASLNRLFGNTIYF. The rearrangement joins TRBV19 to TRBJ1-3; weak D call: TRBD1 (5 bases). Germline-derived CDR1 and CDR2 are LNHDA and SQIVND (reference sequence). The CDR3 consists of 14 residues. The V gene lost 8 bases and the J gene lost 3 bases, with 14 bases spanning the gap. The full variable domain, with the rest looked up from reference TRBV19 and TRBJ1-3, is DGGITQSPKYLFRKEGQNVTLSCEQNLNHDAMYWYRQDPGQGLRLIYYSQIVNDFQKGDIAEGYSVSREKKESFPLTVTSAQKNPTAFYLCASLNRLFGNTIYFGEGSWLTVV.

The chain employs TRBV10-3 and TRBJ1-1, with unresolved D. Between the trimmed V and J ends, which lost 0 bases and 6 bases, there was a span of 8 bases. Germline V CDR1 and CDR2: ENHRY, SYGVKD. The CDR3 extends over 13 amino acids. The CDR3 DNA reads as TGTGCCATCAGTGAGTCGGAGGGTTCTGAAGCTTTCTTT. Its translation is CAISESEGSEAFF.

J is TRBJ2-7 and V is TRBV6-5; 10 bases are shared with TRBD2. The CDR3 sequence is 15 residues long. The germline gives CDR1 MNHEY, CDR2 SVGAGI. With 2 bases clipped from V and 2 bases from J, the junction kept 3 bases outside the gene matches. The CDR3 reads CASSYGLAVTYEQYF. The CDR3 DNA sequence: TGTGCCAGCAGTTACGGACTAGCGGTAACCTACGAGCAGTACTTC.

This clone has a handful of counts. The chain carries TRBV7-9 and TRBJ2-3; D is possibly TRBD2 (6 bases). This CDR3 contains 16 residues. Deletions cut 5 bases from V and 1 base from J, with 16 bases between. Looked up from germline, CDR1 is SEHNR and CDR2 is FQNEAQ (reference sequence). Here the CDR3 reads CASSPGGTSGTDTQYF. The CDR3 bases are TGTGCCAGCAGCCCCGGGGGTACTAGTGGCACAGATACGCAGTATTTT.

The chain combines TRBV6-1 with TRBJ2-1; 8 positions agree with TRBD1. With 6 bases clipped from V and 7 bases from J, the junction kept 8 bases outside the gene matches. The germline gives CDR1 MNHNS, CDR2 SASEGT. This CDR3 is 14 amino acids long. The CDR3 here is CASRGQGRVNEQFF. For the CDR3, the DNA is TGTGCCAGCAGAGGACAGGGACGCGTGAATGAGCAGTTCTTC.

The gene calls are TRBV19 and TRBJ1-5; a weak D match, TRBD1 (5 bases). The length of the CDR3 is 12 residues. V lost 3 bases and J lost 9, with 9 bases in between. CDR1 is LNHDA and CDR2 is SQIVND in the germline V gene (reference sequence). The chain's CDR3 is CASSILQGPQHF. The CDR3 coding sequence is TGTGCCAGTAGTATCCTCCAGGGGCCCCAGCATTTT.

This clone has more than one count but fewer than ten. J is TRBJ2-3 and V is TRBV10-2; 10 bases fit TRBD2. CDR1 and CDR2 from the germline V gene are WSHSY and SAAADI. The CDR3 is made up of 13 amino acids. Germline trimming cut 6 bases from V and 5 bases from J; bases unmatched to any gene: 2. The CDR3, as DNA: TGCGCCAGCAGACTAGCGGGGATAGATACGCAGTATTTT. It translates to CASRLAGIDTQYF.

The rearrangement uses TRBV5-8 and TRBJ2-5; D is perhaps TRBD1 (5 bases). Germline V lookup: CDR1 SGHTS, CDR2 YDEGEE. The CDR3 totals 15 residues. V lost 3 bases and J lost 2, with 14 bases in between. CDR3 nucleotides: TGTGCCAGCAGCTCCTCAGGACATATACAAGAGACCCAGTACTTC. Translation: CASSSSGHIQETQYF.

The CDR3 loop reads CSVEGRTEAFF. The CDR3 DNA reads TGCAGCGTTGAAGGTCGGACAGAAGCTTTCTTT. The V gene is TRBV29-1, the J gene TRBJ1-1; the D gene is possibly TRBD1 (5 bases). Germline CDR1 reads SQVTM; CDR2 reads ANQGSEA. CDR3 size: 11 residues. V was trimmed by 1 base and J by 8 bases, leaving 8 bases between them.

The gene calls are TRBV27 and TRBJ2-7, with a possible D match to TRBD2 (7 bases). Trimming cost V 5 bases and J 4 bases, with 12 bases left between them. The CDR3 is 13 residues long. CDR1 is MNHEY, CDR2 SMNVEV, per germline (reference sequence). The CDR3 DNA reads as TGTGCCAGCAGTCAAAGGGGGGGGTACGAGCAGTACTTC. Protein sequence: CASSQRGGYEQYF.

This clone showed up just a few times. The J gene is TRBJ2-7, the V gene TRBV5-1; a possible D gene is TRBD1 (6 bases). The CDR3 is 13 residues long. The germline V and J ends were trimmed by 3 bases and 0 bases, with 7 bases remaining between them. Germline CDR1 and CDR2: SGHRS and YFSETQ. The CDR3 region is CASSWTVSYEQYF. CDR3 DNA: TGCGCCAGCAGCTGGACAGTCTCCTACGAGCAGTACTTC. The entire variable domain, with the rest obtained from reference TRBV5-1 and TRBJ2-7, is as follows: KAGVTQTPRYLIKTRGQQVTLSCSPISGHRSVSWYQQTPGQGLQFLFEYFSETQRNKGNFPGRFSGRQFSNSRSEMNVSTLELGDSALYLCASSWTVSYEQYFGPGTRLTVT.

Only a few counts were recorded for this clone. This chain uses TRBV29-1 with TRBJ2-1; 7 nucleotides agree with TRBD1. Germline assignment: CDR1 SQVTM and CDR2 ANQGSEA. The CDR3 has 13 amino acids. V dropped 7 bases and J dropped 4; count of bases not matched to a gene: 7. The CDR3 here is CSAGTDTYNEQFF. The CDR3 nucleotides read TGCAGCGCCGGGACAGATACATACAATGAGCAGTTCTTC.

The chain is built from TRBV5-1 and TRBJ1-1, with D unclear. The CDR3 spans 14 residues. Germline CDR1 is SGHRS and CDR2 is YFSETQ. V was pared by 4 bases and J by 4 bases, with 14 bases between. The CDR3 sequence: CASSLTVSVTEAFF. The CDR3 DNA sequence: TGCGCCAGCAGCCTCACGGTCTCTGTCACTGAAGCTTTCTTT.

This clone was seen more than once but under ten times. The chain combines TRBV7-8 with TRBJ1-4, with a possible D match to TRBD1 (6 bases). CDR1 is SGHVS and CDR2 is FQNEAQ in the germline V gene. This CDR3 has 12 amino acids. Trimming shortened V by 5 bases and J by 13 bases, and 14 bases separated the two germline ends. As DNA, the CDR3 is TGTGCCAGCAGCCCAAGGGGGTGGGGACTGTTTTTT. Residues: CASSPRGWGLFF.

This chain joins TRBV28 and TRBJ2-1, with 9 nucleotides matching TRBD2. Germline CDR1 MDHEN, CDR2 SYDVKM. After removal of 6 bases from V and 9 bases from J, the junction contained 12 bases not matched to a gene. CDR3 size: 15 residues. The CDR3 DNA reads as TGTGCCAGCAGCTTGACCCTAGCGGGGCCCCCTGAGCAGTTCTTC. The encoded protein is CASSLTLAGPPEQFF.